This paragraph reports one TCR beta chain. The record originates from a study of OX40 agonist ivuxolimab in advanced cancers. The germline V gene encodes CDR1 MNHEY and CDR2 SVGAGI. There are 15 residues in the CDR3. V lost 5 bases, J lost 0 bases, and 11 bases lay in between. Some clones are missing from TCRdb's copy, which holds only in-frame ones; the method was immunoSEQ multiplex PCR. The sample carries around 67,000 clones, about 86% recorded once. Material: CD4+ or CD8+ T cells sorted from blood, obtained in a trial of the OX40 agonist ivuxolimab. The TCR originated in an adult with an advanced solid tumor such as melanoma, head and neck, liver or kidney cancer. The rearrangement uses TRBV6-5 and TRBJ2-1, with a possible D match to TRBD2 (5 bases). CDR3 sequence: CASSRTGSSYNEQFF. DNA of the CDR3: TGTGCCAGCAGTCGGACGGGAAGCTCCTACAATGAGCAGTTCTTC.